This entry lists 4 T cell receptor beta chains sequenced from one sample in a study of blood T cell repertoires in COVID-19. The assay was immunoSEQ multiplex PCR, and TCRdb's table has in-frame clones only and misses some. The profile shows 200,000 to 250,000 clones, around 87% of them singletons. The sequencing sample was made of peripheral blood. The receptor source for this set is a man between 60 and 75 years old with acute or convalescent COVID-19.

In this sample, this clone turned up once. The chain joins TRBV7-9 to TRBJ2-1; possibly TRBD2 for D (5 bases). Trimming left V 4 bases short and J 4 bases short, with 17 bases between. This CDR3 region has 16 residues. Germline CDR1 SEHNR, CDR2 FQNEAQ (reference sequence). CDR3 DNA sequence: TGTGCCAGCAGCTCCAGAGCTAGCCCCAATTACAATGAGCAGTTCTTC. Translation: CASSSRASPNYNEQFF.

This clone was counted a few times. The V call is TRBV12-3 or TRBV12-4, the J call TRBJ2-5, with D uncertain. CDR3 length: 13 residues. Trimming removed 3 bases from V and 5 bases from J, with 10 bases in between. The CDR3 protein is CASSLLTAETQYF. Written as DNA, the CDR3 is TGTGCCAGCAGTTTGCTCACTGCGGAGACCCAGTACTTC.

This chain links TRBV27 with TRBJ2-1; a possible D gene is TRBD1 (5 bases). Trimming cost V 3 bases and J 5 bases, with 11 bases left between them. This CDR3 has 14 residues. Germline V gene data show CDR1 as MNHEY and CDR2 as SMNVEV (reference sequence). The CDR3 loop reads CASSFWSRDNEQFF. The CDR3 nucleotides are TGTGCCAGCAGTTTTTGGAGCAGGGACAATGAGCAGTTCTTC.

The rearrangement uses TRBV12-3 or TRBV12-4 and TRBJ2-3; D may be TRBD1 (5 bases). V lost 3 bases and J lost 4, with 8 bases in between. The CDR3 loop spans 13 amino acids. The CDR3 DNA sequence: TGTGCCAGCAGTTTGGCAGGGCCAGATACGCAGTATTTT. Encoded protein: CASSLAGPDTQYF.